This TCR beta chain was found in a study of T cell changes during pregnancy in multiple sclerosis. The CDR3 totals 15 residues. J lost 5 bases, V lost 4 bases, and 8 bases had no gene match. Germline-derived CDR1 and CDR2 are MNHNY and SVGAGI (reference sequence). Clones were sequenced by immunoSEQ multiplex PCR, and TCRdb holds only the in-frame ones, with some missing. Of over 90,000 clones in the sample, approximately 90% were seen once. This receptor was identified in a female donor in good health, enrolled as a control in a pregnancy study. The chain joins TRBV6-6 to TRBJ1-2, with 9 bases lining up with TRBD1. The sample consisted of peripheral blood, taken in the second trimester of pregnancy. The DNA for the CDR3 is TGTGCCAGCAGTTCCATTCTACAGGGGGCTTATGGCTACACCTTC. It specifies CASSSILQGAYGYTF.